This T cell receptor beta chain comes out of a study of beta chain features in type 1 diabetes. Study outcomes and limitations: Shortening of TCRB CDR3s, moderate but significant, appeared in all four CD4+ subsets of Type 1 diabetes patients.

Expressed TCRB transcripts were sequenced, since all the RNA that had been isolated was reverse transcribed. Libraries were prepared by immunoSEQ multiplex PCR; TCRdb keeps only in-frame clonotypes and omits some of them. This sample carries 200,000 to 250,000 clones, approximately 16% of them seen once, and the ten largest clones take approximately 0.081%. A word on this clone: What it binds is not known.

Sequencing was carried out using naive CD4+ T cells from blood. This receptor was obtained from a man aged 30-40 years with type 1 diabetes.

DNA of the CDR3: TGCGCCAGCAGCCAGTCGAATGGGGTCTTGAGTTCTGGGGCCAACGTCCTGACTTTC. Protein sequence: CASSQSNGVLSSGANVLTF. The chain recombines TRBV4-1 with TRBJ2-6; D call uncertain. Germline CDR1 and CDR2: MGHRA and YSYEKL. The CDR3 length is 19 residues. V was clipped by 3 bases and J by 1 base, with 19 bases between them.